This T cell receptor beta chain originates from a study of blood T cell repertoires in COVID-19. The CDR3 extends over 13 amino acids. The V gene's germline CDR1 is GTSNPN and CDR2 SVGIG (reference sequence). V was shortened by 4 bases and J by 3 bases, with 12 bases between the two germline ends. Produced via immunoSEQ multiplex PCR; TCRdb's table is partial and in-frame only. The table records fewer than 450,000 clones, roughly 88% of them present only once. The source of this sequence is a woman aged 45-59 years with COVID-19, enrolled during active disease. The chain links TRBV30 to TRBJ1-1; D is unclear. Sequencing input: peripheral blood. The CDR3 DNA reads as TGTGCCTGGAACCCCAACCGGGACACTGAAGCTTTCTTT. The encoded protein is CAWNPNRDTEAFF.